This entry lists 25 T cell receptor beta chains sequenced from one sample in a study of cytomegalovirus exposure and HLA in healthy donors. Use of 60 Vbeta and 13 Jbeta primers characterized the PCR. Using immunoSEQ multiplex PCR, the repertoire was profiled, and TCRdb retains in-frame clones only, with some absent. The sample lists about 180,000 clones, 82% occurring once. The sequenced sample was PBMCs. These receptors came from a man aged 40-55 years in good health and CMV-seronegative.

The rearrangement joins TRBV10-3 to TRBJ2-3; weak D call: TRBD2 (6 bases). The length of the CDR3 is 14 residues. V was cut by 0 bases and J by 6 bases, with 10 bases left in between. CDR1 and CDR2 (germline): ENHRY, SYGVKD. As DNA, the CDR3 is TGTGCCATCAGTGAGTCGGACTATATTGATACGCAGTATTTT. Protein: CAISESDYIDTQYF.

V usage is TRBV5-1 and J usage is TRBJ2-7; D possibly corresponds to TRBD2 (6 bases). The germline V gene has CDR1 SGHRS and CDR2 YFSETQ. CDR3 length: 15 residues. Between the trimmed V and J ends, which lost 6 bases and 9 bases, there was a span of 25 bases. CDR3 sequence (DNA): TGCGCCAGCACGGGCTTCGCGGGGTCTACGGATGGGCAGTACTTC. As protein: CASTGFAGSTDGQYF. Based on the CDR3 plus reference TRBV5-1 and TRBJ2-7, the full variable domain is KAGVTQTPRYLIKTRGQQVTLSCSPISGHRSVSWYQQTPGQGLQFLFEYFSETQRNKGNFPGRFSGRQFSNSRSEMNVSTLELGDSALYLCASTGFAGSTDGQYFGPGTRLTVT.

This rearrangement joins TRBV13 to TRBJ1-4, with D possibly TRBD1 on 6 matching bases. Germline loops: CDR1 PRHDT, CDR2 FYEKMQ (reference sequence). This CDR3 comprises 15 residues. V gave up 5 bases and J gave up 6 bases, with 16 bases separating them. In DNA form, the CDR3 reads TGTGCCAGCAGCCAAAGACAGGATTATTATGAAAAACTGTTTTTT. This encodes CASSQRQDYYEKLFF.

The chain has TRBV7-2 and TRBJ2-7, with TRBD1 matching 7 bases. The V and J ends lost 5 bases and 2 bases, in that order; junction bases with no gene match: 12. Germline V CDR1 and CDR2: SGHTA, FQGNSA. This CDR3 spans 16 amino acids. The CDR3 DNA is TGTGCCAGCAGCCCCGGGACAGCTTCCCCGCCCTACGAGCAGTACTTC. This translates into CASSPGTASPPYEQYF.

The CDR3 bases are TGTGCCAGCAGCTTAATCGGGGGAAACACTGAAGCTTTCTTT. Its protein product is CASSLIGGNTEAFF. The chain employs TRBV7-3 and TRBJ1-1, with D possibly matching TRBD1 (5 bases). This CDR3 spans 14 amino acids. CDR1 and CDR2 (germline): SGHTA, FQGTGA. Trimming shortened V by 1 base and J by 2 bases, and 8 bases separated the two germline ends.

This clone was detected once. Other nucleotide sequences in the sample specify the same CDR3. The CDR3 DNA sequence: TGTGCCAGCAGCTCGCGTGAGACCCAGTACTTC. Translated: CASSSRETQYF. This chain links TRBV7-9 with TRBJ2-5; the D is unclear. The CDR3 spans 11 residues. Germline CDR1 is SEHNR and CDR2 is FQNEAQ (reference sequence). With 4 bases removed from V and 5 bases from J, the gap between germline ends came to 5 bases.

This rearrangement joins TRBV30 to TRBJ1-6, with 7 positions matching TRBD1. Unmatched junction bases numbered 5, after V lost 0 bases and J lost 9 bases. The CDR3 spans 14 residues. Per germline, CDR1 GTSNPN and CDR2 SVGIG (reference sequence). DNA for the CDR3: TGTGCCTGGAGTGTTGACAGGGTGGGTTCACCCCTCCACTTT. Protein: CAWSVDRVGSPLHF. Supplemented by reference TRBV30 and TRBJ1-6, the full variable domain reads SQTIHQWPATLVQPVGSPLSLECTVEGTSNPNLYWYRQAAGRGLQLLFYSVGIGQISSEVPQNLSASRPQDRQFILSSKKLLLSDSGFYLCAWSVDRVGSPLHFGNGTRLTVT.

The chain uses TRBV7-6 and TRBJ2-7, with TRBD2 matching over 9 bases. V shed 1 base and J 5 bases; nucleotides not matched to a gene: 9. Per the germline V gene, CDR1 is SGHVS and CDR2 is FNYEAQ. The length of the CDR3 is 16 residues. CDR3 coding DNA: TGTGCCAGCAGCTTAGGAGTTAGCGGGAGCATCAACGAGCAGTACTTC. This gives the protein CASSLGVSGSINEQYF.

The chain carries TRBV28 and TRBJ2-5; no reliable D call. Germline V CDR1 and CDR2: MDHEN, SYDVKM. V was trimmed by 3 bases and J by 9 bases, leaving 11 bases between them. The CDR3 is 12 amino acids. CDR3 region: CASSLIAFAQYF. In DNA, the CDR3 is TGTGCCAGCAGTTTGATCGCGTTTGCCCAGTACTTC.

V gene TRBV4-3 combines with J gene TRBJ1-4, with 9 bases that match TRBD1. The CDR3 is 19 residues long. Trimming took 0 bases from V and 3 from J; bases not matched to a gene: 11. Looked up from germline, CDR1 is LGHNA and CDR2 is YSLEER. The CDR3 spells CASSQDANRGQAANEKLFF. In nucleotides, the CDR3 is TGCGCCAGCAGCCAAGACGCGAACAGGGGGCAGGCTGCTAATGAAAAACTGTTTTTT.

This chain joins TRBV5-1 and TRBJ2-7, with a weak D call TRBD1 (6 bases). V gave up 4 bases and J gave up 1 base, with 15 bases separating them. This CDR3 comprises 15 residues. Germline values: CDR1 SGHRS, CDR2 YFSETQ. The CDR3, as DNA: TGCGCCAGCAGCCACAGGGACGGAGGATCCTACGAGCAGTACTTC. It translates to CASSHRDGGSYEQYF.

The CDR3 loop reads CSVAGLPGKNYGYTF. Here the CDR3 DNA reads TGCAGCGTTGCCGGATTGCCAGGGAAAAACTATGGCTACACCTTC. The chain links TRBV29-1 to TRBJ1-2; D perhaps matches TRBD1 (5 bases). The germline gives CDR1 SQVTM, CDR2 ANQGSEA. The CDR3 is 15 residues long. V dropped 4 bases and J dropped 2 bases, with 17 bases sitting between them.

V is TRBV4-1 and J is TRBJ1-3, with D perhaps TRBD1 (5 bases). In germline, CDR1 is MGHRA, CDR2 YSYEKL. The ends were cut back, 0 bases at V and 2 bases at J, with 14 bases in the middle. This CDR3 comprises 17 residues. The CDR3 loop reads CASSQDSPSGTGNTIYF. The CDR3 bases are TGCGCCAGCAGCCAAGATTCACCCTCAGGGACTGGAAACACCATATATTTT.

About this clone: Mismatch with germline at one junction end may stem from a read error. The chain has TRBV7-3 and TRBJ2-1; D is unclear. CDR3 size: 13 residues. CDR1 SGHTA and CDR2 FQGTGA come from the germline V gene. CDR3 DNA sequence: TGTGCCAGCAGGTTAACGTCCGGCAATGAGCAGTTCTTC. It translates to CASRLTSGNEQFF.

The CDR3 nucleotides are TGTGCCAGTAGGATAAACCGGGACAGCTCCTACGAGCAGTACTTC. This translates into CASRINRDSSYEQYF. This chain connects TRBV19 to TRBJ2-7; 7 bases line up with TRBD1. Germline V gives CDR1 LNHDA, CDR2 SQIVND (reference sequence). Trimming took 6 bases from V and 0 from J; bases not matched to a gene: 8. The CDR3 length is 15 residues.

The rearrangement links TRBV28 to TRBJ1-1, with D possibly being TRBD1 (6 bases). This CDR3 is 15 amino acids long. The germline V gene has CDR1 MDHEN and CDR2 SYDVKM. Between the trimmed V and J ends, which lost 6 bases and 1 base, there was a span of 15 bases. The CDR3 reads CASSLGGAGNTEAFF. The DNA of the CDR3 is TGTGCCAGCAGCCTAGGGGGGGCTGGGAACACTGAAGCTTTCTTT.

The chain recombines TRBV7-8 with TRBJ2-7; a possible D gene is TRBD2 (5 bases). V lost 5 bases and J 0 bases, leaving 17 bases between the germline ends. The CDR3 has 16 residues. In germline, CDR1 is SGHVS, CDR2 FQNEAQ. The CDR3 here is CASSPQAPGSSYEQYF. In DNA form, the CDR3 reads TGTGCCAGCAGCCCCCAGGCGCCGGGGAGCTCCTACGAGCAGTACTTC.

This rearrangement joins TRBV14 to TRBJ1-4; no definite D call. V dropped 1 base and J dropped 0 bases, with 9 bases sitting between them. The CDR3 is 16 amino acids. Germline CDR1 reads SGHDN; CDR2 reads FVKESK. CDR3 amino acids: CASSQGSLATNEKLFF. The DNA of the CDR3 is TGTGCCAGCAGCCAAGGGAGCCTTGCAACTAATGAAAAACTGTTTTTT.

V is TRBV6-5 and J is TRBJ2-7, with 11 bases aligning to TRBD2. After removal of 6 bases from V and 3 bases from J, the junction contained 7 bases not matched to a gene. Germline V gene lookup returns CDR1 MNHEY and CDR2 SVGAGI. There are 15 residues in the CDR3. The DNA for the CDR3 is TGTGCCAGCAGCTATGGGACTAGCGGACTCTACGAGCAGTACTTC. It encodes CASSYGTSGLYEQYF.

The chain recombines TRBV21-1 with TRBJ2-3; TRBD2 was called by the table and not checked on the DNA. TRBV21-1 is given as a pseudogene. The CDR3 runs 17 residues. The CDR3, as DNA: TGTGCCAGCAGCAAAGTATCGAGCGGGACTGGCACAGATACGCAGTATTTT. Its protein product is CASSKVSSGTGTDTQYF.

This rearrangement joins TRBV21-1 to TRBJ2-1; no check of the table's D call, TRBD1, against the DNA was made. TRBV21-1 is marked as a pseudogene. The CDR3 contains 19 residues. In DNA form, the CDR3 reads TGTGCCAGCAGCAAAGGGGAAACAGGGCCGGCTACCGGGCCTAATGAGCAGTTCTTC. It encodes CASSKGETGPATGPNEQFF.

In DNA form, the CDR3 reads TGTGCCAGCAGCTTGGGCAGGGTCGGAAACACCATATATTTT. Translating gives CASSLGRVGNTIYF. The rearrangement links TRBV5-5 to TRBJ1-3, with D perhaps matching TRBD1 (5 bases). Per germline, CDR1 SGHKS and CDR2 YYEKEE (reference sequence). Trimming left V 0 bases short and J 4 bases short, with 8 bases between. The CDR3 contains 14 residues.

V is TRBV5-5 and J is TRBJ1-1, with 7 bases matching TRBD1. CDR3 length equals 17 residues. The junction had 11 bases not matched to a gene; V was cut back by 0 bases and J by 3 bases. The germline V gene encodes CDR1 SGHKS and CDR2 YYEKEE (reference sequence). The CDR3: CASSLDAFRGRDTEAFF. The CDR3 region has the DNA TGTGCCAGCAGCTTGGACGCATTTAGGGGGCGCGACACTGAAGCTTTCTTT.

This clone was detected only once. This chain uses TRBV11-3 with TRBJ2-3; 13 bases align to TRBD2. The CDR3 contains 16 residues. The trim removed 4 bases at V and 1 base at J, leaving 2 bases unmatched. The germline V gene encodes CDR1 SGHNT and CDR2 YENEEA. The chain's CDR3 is CASSSGLAGGTDTQYF. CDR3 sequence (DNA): TGTGCCAGCAGCTCCGGACTAGCGGGGGGCACAGATACGCAGTATTTT.

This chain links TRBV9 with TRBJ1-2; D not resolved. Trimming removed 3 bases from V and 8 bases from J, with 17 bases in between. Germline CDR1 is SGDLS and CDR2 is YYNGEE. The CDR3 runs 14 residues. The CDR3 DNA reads TGTGCCAGCAGCGGTAGTCTTTACGTCGGGGGCTACACCTTC. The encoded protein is CASSGSLYVGGYTF.